The 10 T cell receptor beta chains in this list originate from one sample, sequenced in a study of OX40 agonist ivuxolimab in advanced cancers. The method was immunoSEQ multiplex PCR; TCRdb's version includes in-frame clones alone and lacks a portion of them. This table holds about 70,000 clones, 92% found once. The sequences come from CD4+ or CD8+ T cells sorted from blood, collected in a trial of the OX40 agonist ivuxolimab. All receptors come from an adult with an advanced solid tumor such as melanoma, head and neck, liver or kidney cancer.

The gene calls are TRBV27 and TRBJ2-3; 11 bases fit TRBD1. Per germline, CDR1 MNHEY and CDR2 SMNVEV (reference sequence). V was pared by 4 bases and J by 5 bases, with 5 bases of the junction left unmatched. The CDR3 runs 15 residues. CDR3 protein: CASSSGTGGRDTQYF. In nucleotides, the CDR3 is TGTGCCAGCAGTTCCGGGACAGGGGGTAGAGATACGCAGTATTTT.

The rearrangement joins TRBV7-6 to TRBJ1-3, with D perhaps TRBD1 (5 bases). Per germline, CDR1 SGHVS and CDR2 FNYEAQ. V was clipped by 1 base and J by 2 bases, with 12 bases between them. This CDR3 has 16 residues. The CDR3 reads CASSLGIEGAGNTIYF. The CDR3 region has the DNA TGTGCCAGCAGCTTAGGGATTGAAGGGGCTGGAAACACCATATATTTT.

This clone was observed once. V is TRBV23-1 and J is TRBJ2-7, with TRBD1 matching over 7 bases. Being an ORF, TRBV23-1 has a function that is uncertain. The CDR3 spans 17 residues. V shed 2 bases and J 3 bases; nucleotides not matched to a gene: 13. The CDR3 DNA reads TGCGCCAGCAGTCAAGCCCCGGGACAGCCTCTCCTCTACGAGCAGTACTTC. It translates to CASSQAPGQPLLYEQYF.

The rearrangement uses TRBV9 and TRBJ2-3; D unclear. The CDR3 has 11 residues. Germline lookup yields CDR1 SGDLS and CDR2 YYNGEE. V gave up 5 bases and J gave up 2 bases, with 3 bases separating them. The CDR3 region has the DNA TGTGCCAGCAGTTTCACAGATACGCAGTATTTT. Encoded protein: CASSFTDTQYF.

This clone was recorded a few times. The chain has TRBV11-3 and TRBJ1-1; TRBD1 is a possible D gene (5 bases). This CDR3 is 19 amino acids long. Germline CDR1 reads SGHNT; CDR2 reads YENEEA. Trimming stripped 4 bases from V and 1 base from J, with 25 bases between. The CDR3 DNA reads as TGTGCCAGCAGCTCCCCTTCGCTGGGGGGGGGATGCAGGAACACTGAAGCTTTCTTT. It specifies CASSSPSLGGGCRNTEAFF.

The chain carries TRBV14 and TRBJ1-1; D perhaps matches TRBD1 (5 bases). Germline V CDR1 and CDR2: SGHDN, FVKESK. CDR3 size: 14 residues. Trimming pared 1 base from V and 6 bases from J, leaving 12 bases between. CDR3 loop: CASSQGVLGAEAFF. The CDR3 region has the DNA TGTGCCAGCAGCCAAGGGGTATTAGGGGCTGAAGCTTTCTTT.

This sequence joins TRBV28 and TRBJ2-2; the match to TRBD1 covers 8 bases. Losses at the gene ends were 6 bases for V and 0 bases for J; bases not matched to a gene: 6. The CDR3 runs to 16 residues. The germline gives CDR1 MDHEN, CDR2 SYDVKM. Here the CDR3 DNA reads TGTGCCAGCAGAAACCGGGACAGGTCGAACACCGGGGAGCTGTTTTTT. Its translation: CASRNRDRSNTGELFF.

Only one count was recorded for this clone. The J gene is TRBJ1-1, the V gene TRBV7-2; D gene ambiguous. V was cut by 1 base and J by 1 base, with 19 bases left in between. The CDR3 length is 18 residues. In germline, CDR1 is SGHTA, CDR2 FQGNSA. CDR3 in amino acids: CASSLGRFGVGKNTEAFF. The DNA for the CDR3 is TGTGCCAGCAGCTTAGGGCGTTTTGGGGTCGGGAAGAACACTGAAGCTTTCTTT.

The V gene is TRBV15, the J gene TRBJ1-5, with 7 nucleotides matching TRBD1. After removal of 1 base from V and 4 bases from J, the junction contained 4 bases not matched to a gene. Germline V lookup: CDR1 LNHNV, CDR2 YYDKDF (reference sequence). CDR3 length equals 15 residues. This chain's CDR3 is CATSRGGQLNQPQHF. As DNA, the CDR3 is TGTGCCACCAGCAGAGGGGGACAGCTAAATCAGCCCCAGCATTTT.

A single count supports this clone. This rearrangement joins TRBV11-2 to TRBJ2-7; 10 bases are a match to TRBD1. The V and J ends lost 8 bases and 3 bases, in that order; junction bases with no gene match: 10. This CDR3 is 15 amino acids long. Germline loops: CDR1 SGHAT, CDR2 FQNNGV. CDR3 loop: CASQEAGTGDYEQYF. The CDR3 DNA is TGTGCCAGCCAAGAAGCCGGGACAGGGGACTACGAGCAGTACTTC.